Described below is a single TCR beta chain sequence and its context. Its antigen remains unidentified. This CDR3 comprises 14 residues. V gave up 4 bases and J gave up 0 bases, with 8 bases separating them. The assay was immunoSEQ multiplex PCR, and TCRdb's table has in-frame clones only and misses some. This sample yields about 1 million clones, of which roughly 70% are seen a single time; about 1.5% belongs to the top ten. The data derive from a study of shared clonotypes between healthy human individuals. Findings of the study overall: The study generally estimated greater richness for naive than memory subsets.

A CD45RA+ naive subset and a CD45RA-negative memory subset were split from CD4+ cells. Sequencing was done on a sample of memory CD4+ T cells sorted from blood. Subset specified: CD45RA-negative fraction. This TCR derives from a man younger than 35 in good health. The gene calls are TRBV5-3 and TRBJ1-3; weak D call: TRBD1 (5 bases). TRBV5-3 has ORF status, its function being uncertain. The CDR3 sequence is CARSRGGSGNTIYF. The CDR3 DNA reads TGTGCCAGAAGCCGGGGGGGCTCTGGAAACACCATATATTTT.